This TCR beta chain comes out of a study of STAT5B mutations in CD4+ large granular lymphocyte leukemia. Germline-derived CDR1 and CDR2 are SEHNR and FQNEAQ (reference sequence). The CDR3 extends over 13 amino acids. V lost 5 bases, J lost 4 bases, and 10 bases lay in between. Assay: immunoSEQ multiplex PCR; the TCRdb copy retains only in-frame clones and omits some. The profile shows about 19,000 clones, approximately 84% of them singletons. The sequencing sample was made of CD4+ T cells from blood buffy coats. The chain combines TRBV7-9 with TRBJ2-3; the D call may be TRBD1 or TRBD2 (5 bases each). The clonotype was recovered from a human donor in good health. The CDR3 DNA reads TGTGCCAGCAGCCAGGGAGTTGCAGATACGCAGTATTTT. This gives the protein CASSQGVADTQYF.